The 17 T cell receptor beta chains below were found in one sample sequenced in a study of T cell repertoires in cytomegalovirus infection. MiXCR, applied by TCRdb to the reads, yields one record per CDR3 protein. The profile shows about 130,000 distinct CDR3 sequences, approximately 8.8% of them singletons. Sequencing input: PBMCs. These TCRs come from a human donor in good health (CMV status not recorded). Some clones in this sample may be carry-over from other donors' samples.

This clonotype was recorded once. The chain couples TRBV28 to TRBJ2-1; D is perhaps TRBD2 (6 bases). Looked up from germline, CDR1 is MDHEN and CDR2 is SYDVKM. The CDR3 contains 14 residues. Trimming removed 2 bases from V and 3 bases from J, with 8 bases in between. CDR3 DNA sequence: TGTGCCAGCAGTTTAGTAGCGGACTACAATGAGCAGTTCTTC. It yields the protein CASSLVADYNEQFF.

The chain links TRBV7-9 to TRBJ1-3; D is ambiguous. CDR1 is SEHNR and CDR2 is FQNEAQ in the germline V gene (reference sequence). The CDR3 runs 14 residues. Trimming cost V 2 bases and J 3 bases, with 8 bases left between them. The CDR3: CASSLNSGGNTIYF. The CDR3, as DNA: TGTGCCAGCAGCTTAAATTCTGGTGGAAACACCATATATTTT.

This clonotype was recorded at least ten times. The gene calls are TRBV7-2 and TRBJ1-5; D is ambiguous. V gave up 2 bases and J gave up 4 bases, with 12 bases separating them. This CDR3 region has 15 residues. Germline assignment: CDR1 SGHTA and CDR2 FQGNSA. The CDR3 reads CASSLSRAVNQPQHF. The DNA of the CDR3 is TGTGCCAGCAGCTTATCCCGGGCAGTGAATCAGCCCCAGCATTTT.

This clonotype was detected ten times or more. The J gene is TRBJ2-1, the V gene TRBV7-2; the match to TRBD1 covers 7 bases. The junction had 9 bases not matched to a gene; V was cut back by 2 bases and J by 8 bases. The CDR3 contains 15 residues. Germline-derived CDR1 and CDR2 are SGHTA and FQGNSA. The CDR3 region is CASSLKGTELHEQFF. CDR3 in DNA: TGTGCCAGCAGCTTAAAGGGGACAGAACTTCATGAGCAGTTCTTC.

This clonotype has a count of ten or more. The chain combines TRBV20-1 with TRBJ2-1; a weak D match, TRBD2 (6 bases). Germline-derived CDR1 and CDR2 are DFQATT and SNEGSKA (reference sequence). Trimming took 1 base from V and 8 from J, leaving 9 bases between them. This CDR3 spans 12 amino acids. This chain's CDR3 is CSARVRGDEQFF. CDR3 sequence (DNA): TGCAGTGCTAGAGTGCGGGGCGATGAGCAGTTCTTC.

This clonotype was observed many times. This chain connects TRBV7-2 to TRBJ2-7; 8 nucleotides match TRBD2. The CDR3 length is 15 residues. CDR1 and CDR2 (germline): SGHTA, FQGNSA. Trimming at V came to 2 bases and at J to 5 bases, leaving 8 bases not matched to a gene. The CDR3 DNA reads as TGTGCCAGCAGCTTACGGGGGGGGGTATTCAACGAGCAGTACTTC. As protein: CASSLRGGVFNEQYF.

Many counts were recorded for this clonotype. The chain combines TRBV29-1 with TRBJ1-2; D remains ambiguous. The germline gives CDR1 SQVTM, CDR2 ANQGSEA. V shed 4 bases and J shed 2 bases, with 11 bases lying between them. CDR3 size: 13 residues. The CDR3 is CSVVLGLNYGYTF. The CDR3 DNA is TGCAGCGTTGTTTTGGGATTGAACTATGGCTACACCTTC.

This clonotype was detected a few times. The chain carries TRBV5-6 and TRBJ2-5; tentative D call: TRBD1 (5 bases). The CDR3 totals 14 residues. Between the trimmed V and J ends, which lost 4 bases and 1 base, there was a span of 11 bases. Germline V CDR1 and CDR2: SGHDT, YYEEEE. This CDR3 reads CASSARQPQETQYF. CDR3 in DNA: TGTGCCAGCAGCGCGAGACAGCCCCAAGAGACCCAGTACTTC.

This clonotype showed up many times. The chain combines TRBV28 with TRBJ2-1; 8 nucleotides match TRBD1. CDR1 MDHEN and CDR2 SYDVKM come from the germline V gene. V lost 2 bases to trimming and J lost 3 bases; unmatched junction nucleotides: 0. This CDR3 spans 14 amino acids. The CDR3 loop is CASSLTGGYNEQFF. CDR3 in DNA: TGTGCCAGCAGTTTAACAGGGGGCTACAATGAGCAGTTCTTC.

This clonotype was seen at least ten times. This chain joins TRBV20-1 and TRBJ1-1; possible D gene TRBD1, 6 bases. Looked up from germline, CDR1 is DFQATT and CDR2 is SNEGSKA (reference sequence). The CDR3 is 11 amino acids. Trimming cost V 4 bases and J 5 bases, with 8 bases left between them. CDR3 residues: CSAIQGTEAFF. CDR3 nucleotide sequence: TGCAGTGCTATACAGGGAACTGAAGCTTTCTTT.

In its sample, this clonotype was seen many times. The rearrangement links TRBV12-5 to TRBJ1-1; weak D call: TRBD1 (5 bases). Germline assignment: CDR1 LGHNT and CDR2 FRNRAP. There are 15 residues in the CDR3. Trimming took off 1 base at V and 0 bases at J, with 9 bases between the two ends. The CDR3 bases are TGTGCTAGTGGTTTGGGAACAGGTCTGAACACTGAAGCTTTCTTT. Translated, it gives CASGLGTGLNTEAFF.

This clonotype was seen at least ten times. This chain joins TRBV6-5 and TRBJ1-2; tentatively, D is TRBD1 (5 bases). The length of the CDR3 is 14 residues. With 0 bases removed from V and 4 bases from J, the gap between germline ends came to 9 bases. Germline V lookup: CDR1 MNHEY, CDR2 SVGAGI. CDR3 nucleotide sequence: TGTGCCAGCAGTTACTCGGGTGACAGCTATGGCTACACCTTC. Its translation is CASSYSGDSYGYTF.

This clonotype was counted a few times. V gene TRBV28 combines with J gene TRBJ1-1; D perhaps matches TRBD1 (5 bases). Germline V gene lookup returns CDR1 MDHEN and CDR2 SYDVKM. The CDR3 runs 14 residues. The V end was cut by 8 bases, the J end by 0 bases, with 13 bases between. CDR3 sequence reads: CASGPGPMNTEAFF. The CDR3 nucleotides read TGTGCCAGCGGGCCAGGGCCAATGAACACTGAAGCTTTCTTT.

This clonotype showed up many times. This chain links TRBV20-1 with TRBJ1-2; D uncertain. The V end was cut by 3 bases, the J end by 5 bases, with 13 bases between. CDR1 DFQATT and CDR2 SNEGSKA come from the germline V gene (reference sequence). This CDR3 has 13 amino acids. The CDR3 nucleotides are TGCAGTGCTAGTCTGGGTATCCCGTATGGCTACACCTTC. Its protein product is CSASLGIPYGYTF.

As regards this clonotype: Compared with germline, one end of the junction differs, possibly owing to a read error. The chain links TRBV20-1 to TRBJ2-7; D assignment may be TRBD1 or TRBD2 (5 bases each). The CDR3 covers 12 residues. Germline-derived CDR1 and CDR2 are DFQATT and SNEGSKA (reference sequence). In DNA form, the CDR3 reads TGCAGTGCTAGTGAGGGACGGGCCGAGGGCTCCTTC. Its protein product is CSASEGRAEGSF.

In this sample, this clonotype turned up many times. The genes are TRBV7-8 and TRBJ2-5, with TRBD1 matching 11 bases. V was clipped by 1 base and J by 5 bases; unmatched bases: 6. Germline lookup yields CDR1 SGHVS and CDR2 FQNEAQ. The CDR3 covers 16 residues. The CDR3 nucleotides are TGTGCCAGCAGCTTAGTCGGGACAGGGGGGTTGGAGACCCAGTACTTC. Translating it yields CASSLVGTGGLETQYF. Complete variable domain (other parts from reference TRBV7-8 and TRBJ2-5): GAGVSQSPRYKVAKRGQDVALRCDPISGHVSLFWYQQALGQGPEFLTYFQNEAQLDKSGLPSDRFFAERPEGSVSTLKIQRTQQEDSAVYLCASSLVGTGGLETQYFGPGTRLLVL.

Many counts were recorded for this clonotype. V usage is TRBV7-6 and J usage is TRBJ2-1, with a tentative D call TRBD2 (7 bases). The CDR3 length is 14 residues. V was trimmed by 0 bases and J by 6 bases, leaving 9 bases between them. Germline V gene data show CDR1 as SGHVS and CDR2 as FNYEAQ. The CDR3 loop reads CASSLAGGLNEQFF. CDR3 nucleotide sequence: TGTGCCAGCAGCTTAGCGGGGGGGCTCAATGAGCAGTTCTTC.